These 4 T cell receptor beta chains originate from one sample sequenced in a study of blood T cells in healthy people across ages. Primers used in a second PCR of about 6 to 11 cycles were a sample-barcoded 5' primer and a J-beta primer mix. TCRdb processed the 5' RACE reads anew with MiXCR; each CDR3 protein has one entry. This table has around 820,000 distinct CDR3 sequences, around 25% appearing once. This same sample was also part of a study on T cells of mothers and their children.

Sequencing was carried out using blood. Every receptor here comes from a boy aged 10-17 years in good health.

A note on this clonotype: A read error may produce the germline difference seen at one junction end. The gene calls are TRBV4-2 and TRBJ1-2; perhaps TRBD1 as D (5 bases). CDR3 size: 12 residues. Germline lookup yields CDR1 LGHNA and CDR2 YNFKEQ. CDR3 sequence (DNA): TGTGCCAGCAGGCAGACAGATTATGGCTACACTTTC. Its translation is CASRQTDYGYTF.

The chain carries TRBV18 and TRBJ1-3, with D maybe TRBD1 (5 bases). CDR1 and CDR2 from the germline V gene are KGHSH and LQKENI. Trimming removed 4 bases from V and 0 bases from J, with 13 bases in between. CDR3 length: 16 residues. The CDR3 here is CASSQPTGTSGNTIYF. The CDR3 region has the DNA TGTGCCAGCTCACAGCCAACAGGTACCTCTGGAAACACCATATATTTT.

V and J are TRBV20-1 and TRBJ2-3, with D perhaps matching TRBD2 (5 bases). The CDR3 covers 16 residues. Trimming pared 6 bases from V and 0 bases from J, leaving 19 bases between. Germline V lookup: CDR1 DFQATT, CDR2 SNEGSKA (reference sequence). Here the CDR3 reads CSAFLASAESTDTQYF. In nucleotides, the CDR3 is TGCAGTGCGTTCTTAGCGTCGGCGGAAAGCACAGATACGCAGTATTTT.

The chain carries TRBV4-1 and TRBJ2-1; D unresolved. This CDR3 has 15 amino acids. Germline assignment: CDR1 MGHRA and CDR2 YSYEKL. Trimming pared 6 bases from V and 4 bases from J, leaving 16 bases between. The CDR3 DNA is TGCGCCAGCAGTCTAGACCGAACCGCGTACAATGAGCAGTTCTTC. This codes for CASSLDRTAYNEQFF.